Presented here are 16 T cell receptor beta chains from one specimen sequenced in a study of cytomegalovirus exposure and HLA in healthy donors. Primers: 60 Vbeta forward and 13 Jbeta reverse. Method: immunoSEQ multiplex PCR; TCRdb's copy keeps in-frame clones and lacks some. Among some 150,000 clones listed, 65% to 85% were seen once. What was sequenced was PBMCs. These receptors all come from a woman under 30 in good health and CMV-seronegative.

The rearrangement joins TRBV19 to TRBJ2-1, with 7 bases lining up with TRBD2. CDR3 size: 16 residues. Trimming took 1 base from V and 8 from J; bases not matched to a gene: 11. The germline V gene has CDR1 LNHDA and CDR2 SQIVND (reference sequence). CDR3 DNA sequence: TGTGCCAGTAGTATAGTGGGGGGGGACGTGGTGGATGAGCAGTTCTTC. This translates into CASSIVGGDVVDEQFF. Drawing the rest from reference TRBV19 and TRBJ2-1, the complete variable domain is DGGITQSPKYLFRKEGQNVTLSCEQNLNHDAMYWYRQDPGQGLRLIYYSQIVNDFQKGDIAEGYSVSREKKESFPLTVTSAQKNPTAFYLCASSIVGGDVVDEQFFGPGTRLTVL.

V is TRBV19 and J is TRBJ1-5; the D is unclear. Germline V lookup: CDR1 LNHDA, CDR2 SQIVND (reference sequence). The length of the CDR3 is 16 residues. The V end was cut by 3 bases, the J end by 3 bases, with 15 bases between. The CDR3 spells CASSISNGRHNQPQHF. The CDR3 bases are TGTGCCAGTAGTATCTCCAACGGGAGGCACAATCAGCCCCAGCATTTT.

The chain has TRBV9 and TRBJ2-2; TRBD2 matches at 8 bases. The V segment lost 3 bases and the J segment 7 bases; nucleotides outside the gene matches: 14. The CDR3 has 17 residues. CDR1 and CDR2 (germline): SGDLS, YYNGEE. The CDR3 region has the DNA TGTGCCAGCAGCGCCGATAAAGCGGGAGCGGAACACGGGGAGCTGTTTTTT. Protein product: CASSADKAGAEHGELFF.

The chain has TRBV7-8 and TRBJ2-7; D may be TRBD2 (6 bases). Germline V gene lookup returns CDR1 SGHVS and CDR2 FQNEAQ. Trimming left V 8 bases short and J 3 bases short, with 11 bases between. The CDR3 is 12 residues long. The DNA for the CDR3 is TGTGCCAGCGGGACTTCCCTCTACGAGCAGTACTTC. Encoded protein: CASGTSLYEQYF.

The chain recombines TRBV11-3 with TRBJ2-3; 7 positions match TRBD1. The junction had 6 bases not matched to a gene; V was cut back by 5 bases and J by 4 bases. Per the germline V gene, CDR1 is SGHNT and CDR2 is YENEEA. The length of the CDR3 is 14 residues. The CDR3 DNA is TGTGCCAGCAGCGAGGGGGCTAGGGCAGATACGCAGTATTTT. Protein: CASSEGARADTQYF. Full variable domain (rest looked up from reference TRBV11-3 and TRBJ2-3): EAGVVQSPRYKIIEKKQPVAFWCNPISGHNTLYWYLQNLGQGPELLIRYENEEAVDDSQLPKDRFSAERLKGVDSTLKIQPAELGDSAVYLCASSEGARADTQYFGPGTRLTVL.

The chain uses TRBV6-4 and TRBJ2-1; 10 bases fit TRBD1. Germline V gives CDR1 MRHNA, CDR2 SNTAGT. Trimming took 6 bases from V and 5 from J; bases not matched to a gene: 10. The length of the CDR3 is 16 residues. The CDR3 here is CASSGTPGQGNNEQFF. The CDR3 nucleotides read TGTGCCAGCAGCGGAACACCGGGACAGGGGAACAATGAGCAGTTCTTC.

V gene TRBV18 combines with J gene TRBJ1-2; possibly TRBD1 for D (5 bases). The V end was cut by 2 bases, the J end by 0 bases, with 13 bases between. This CDR3 has 16 residues. The germline CDR1 and CDR2 sequences are KGHSH and LQKENI. The CDR3 DNA reads TGTGCCAGCTCACCATCCGACAGACCACCTAACTATGGCTACACCTTC. Protein sequence: CASSPSDRPPNYGYTF.

This chain links TRBV5-5 with TRBJ1-4; D is undetermined. The CDR3 is 13 residues long. V was pared by 0 bases and J by 7 bases, with 7 bases between. Germline V CDR1 and CDR2: SGHKS, YYEKEE (reference sequence). This CDR3 is CASSLAGIEKLFF. The CDR3 DNA is TGTGCCAGCAGCTTGGCGGGGATTGAAAAACTGTTTTTT. Combining the CDR3 with reference TRBV5-5 and TRBJ1-4 gives the whole variable domain DAGVTQSPTHLIKTRGQQVTLRCSPISGHKSVSWYQQVLGQGPQFIFQYYEKEERGRGNFPDRFSARQFPNYSSELNVNALLLGDSALYLCASSLAGIEKLFFGSGTQLSVL.

This clone was detected only once. The chain uses TRBV19 and TRBJ2-3; D is ambiguous. This CDR3 is built from 13 residues. V was shortened by 5 bases and J by 6 bases, with 12 bases between the two germline ends. Germline CDR1 and CDR2: LNHDA and SQIVND (reference sequence). This CDR3 reads CASSAGLRDTQYF. CDR3 coding DNA: TGTGCCAGTAGTGCAGGTCTAAGGGATACGCAGTATTTT.

This clone was observed a single time. The chain is built from TRBV28 and TRBJ2-6, with 14 bases fitting TRBD2. The V gene's germline CDR1 is MDHEN and CDR2 SYDVKM. V shed 3 bases, J shed 3 bases, and the junction held 4 bases outside the gene matches. This CDR3 comprises 18 residues. CDR3 sequence reads: CASSFPTSGRDGANVLTF. CDR3 coding DNA: TGTGCCAGCAGTTTTCCGACTAGCGGGAGGGATGGGGCCAACGTCCTGACTTTC.

V is TRBV7-2 and J is TRBJ2-5; D is unresolved. The V gene lost 5 bases and the J gene lost 3 bases, with 10 bases spanning the gap. Germline V gene lookup returns CDR1 SGHTA and CDR2 FQGNSA. This CDR3 comprises 13 residues. In DNA form, the CDR3 reads TGTGCCAGCAGCGTGTACAATGAAGAGACCCAGTACTTC. Amino acids: CASSVYNEETQYF.

Comments on this clone: An end of the junction does not agree with germline; a read error may underlie this. The rearrangement joins TRBV7-9 to TRBJ1-1, with D hard to call. Germline lookup yields CDR1 SEHNR and CDR2 FQNEAQ (reference sequence). The CDR3 spans 11 residues. The CDR3 nucleotides read TGTTCCAGCACCCGGTACACTGAAGCTTTCTTT. Translation gives CSSTRYTEAFF.

The chain combines TRBV5-1 with TRBJ2-4, with 7 bases that match TRBD2. This CDR3 has 18 residues. The germline gives CDR1 SGHRS, CDR2 YFSETQ. J lost 0 bases, V lost 2 bases, and 11 bases had no gene match. CDR3 residues: CASSLRGREVQAKNIQYF. In nucleotides, the CDR3 is TGCGCCAGCAGCTTACGTGGACGGGAGGTCCAAGCCAAAAACATTCAGTACTTC.

This clone was detected once. CDR3: CASSGGTGTSGELFF. As DNA, the CDR3 is TGTGCCAGCTCAGGAGGGACAGGGACCTCCGGGGAGCTGTTTTTT. V gene TRBV18 combines with J gene TRBJ2-2; 9 nucleotides agree with TRBD1. Germline V gene data show CDR1 as KGHSH and CDR2 as LQKENI. Trimming at V came to 5 bases and at J to 6 bases, leaving 7 bases not matched to a gene. The CDR3 sequence is 15 residues long.

The gene calls are TRBV30 and TRBJ1-2; D possibly corresponds to TRBD1 (5 bases). The CDR3 totals 14 residues. With 5 bases removed from V and 3 bases from J, the gap between germline ends came to 16 bases. CDR1 and CDR2 from the germline V gene are GTSNPN and SVGIG (reference sequence). CDR3 coding DNA: TGTGCCTGGTACGAGCAGGGTTTTGACTATGGCTACACCTTC. It is translated as CAWYEQGFDYGYTF.

This clone has more than one count but fewer than ten. The rearrangement joins TRBV25-1 to TRBJ2-2; tentatively, D is TRBD1 (6 bases). The CDR3 has 16 residues. The V gene's germline CDR1 is MGHDK and CDR2 SYGVNS. V lost 6 bases to trimming and J lost 0 bases, with 14 bases between them. The CDR3 coding sequence is TGTGCCAGCAGCTCTCAGGGGTTGGCGAACACCGGGGAGCTGTTTTTT. Translated: CASSSQGLANTGELFF.